Each of the 17 T cell receptor beta chains below was sequenced from the same sample in a study of T cell responses to AZD1222 COVID-19 vaccine (dated by TCRdb to about 2021). Library creation used the immunoSEQ multiplex PCR assay. Not all clones reach the TCRdb copy of this immuneACCESS table, which keeps in-frame sequences only. Checked studies attribute under half of the gap to unresolved V genes and leave the rest unexplained. For this sample the table gives about 88,000 clones, of which 92% were detected only once. In total, the top ten clones hold roughly 5.2% of the sample. The time point label of this sample denotes: baseline before first vaccination. The specimen was peripheral blood, collected on day 0 of AZD1222 vaccination. The source of these receptors is an adult in good health.

This clone was recorded a few times. A read error may account for a junction end that differs from germline. The CDR3 DNA reads as TGTGCCAGCAGCTTAGCCAGGGGGCAAGAGATTTTC. It encodes CASSLARGQEIF. J is TRBJ2-7 and V is TRBV7-9; 8 bases match TRBD1. Per the germline V gene, CDR1 is SEHNR and CDR2 is FQNEAQ (reference sequence). CDR3 size: 12 residues.

The chain recombines TRBV3-1 (or the pseudogene TRBV3-2) with TRBJ1-1, with 8 bases lining up with TRBD1. The V segment lost 3 bases and the J segment 3 bases; nucleotides outside the gene matches: 6. This CDR3 has 15 amino acids. Germline V gene data show CDR1 as LGHDT and CDR2 as YNNKEL (reference sequence). The CDR3 DNA is TGTGCCAGCAGCCACCGACAGGGGTGGGACACTGAAGCTTTCTTT. Translated, it gives CASSHRQGWDTEAFF.

The chain uses TRBV27 and TRBJ1-6, with no clear D. V was cut by 3 bases and J by 4 bases, with 13 bases left in between. The CDR3 runs 16 residues. Germline assignment: CDR1 MNHEY and CDR2 SMNVEV (reference sequence). This CDR3 is CASSFGKWDYNSPLHF. The CDR3, as DNA: TGTGCCAGCAGTTTCGGAAAGTGGGATTATAATTCACCCCTCCACTTT.

This clone appeared once. This chain links TRBV5-4 with TRBJ2-3, with 14 nucleotides matching TRBD2. The V segment lost 4 bases and the J segment 4 bases; nucleotides outside the gene matches: 14. CDR3 length equals 19 residues. Germline V gives CDR1 SGHNT, CDR2 YYREEE (reference sequence). CDR3 sequence (DNA): TGTGCCAGCAGCCCCCTTGGCCTGGGACTAGCGGGAGCAGCAGATACGCAGTATTTT. Its protein product is CASSPLGLGLAGAADTQYF.

The table lists this clone with a count of one. The chain recombines TRBV19 with TRBJ2-7; 7 nucleotides align to TRBD2. From germline, CDR1 is LNHDA and CDR2 SQIVND (reference sequence). CDR3 length: 18 residues. V gave up 6 bases and J gave up 2 bases; unmatched junction bases: 19. In nucleotides, the CDR3 is TGTGCCAGTAGCAGGACCCCTTCGCGGGAGAAAATCGCCTACGAGCAGTACTTC. Its translation is CASSRTPSREKIAYEQYF.

For the CDR3, the DNA is TGCGCCAGCAGCTTGGGGGATGACGATGAGCAGTTCTTC. It yields the protein CASSLGDDDEQFF. This chain connects TRBV5-1 to TRBJ2-1; D uncertain. In germline, CDR1 is SGHRS, CDR2 YFSETQ. This CDR3 is built from 13 residues. V was clipped by 0 bases and J by 8 bases, with 9 bases between them.

The chain is built from TRBV2 and TRBJ2-7; a weak D match, TRBD1 (6 bases). The CDR3 runs 15 residues. Germline values: CDR1 SNHLY, CDR2 FYNNEI. Trimming pared 4 bases from V and 6 bases from J, leaving 19 bases between. CDR3 sequence reads: CASSAEGGVYSEQYF. The CDR3 nucleotides read TGTGCCAGCAGTGCGGAAGGGGGTGTGTATTCCGAGCAGTACTTC.

This clone came up a few times. This chain uses TRBV2 with TRBJ2-2; no firm D call. The germline gives CDR1 SNHLY, CDR2 FYNNEI. Trimming took 6 bases from V and 1 from J, leaving 9 bases between them. CDR3 length equals 14 residues. The CDR3 spells CASSQLRNTGELFF. The CDR3 nucleotides are TGTGCCAGCAGCCAACTAAGGAACACCGGGGAGCTGTTTTTT.

This clone came up once. V and J are TRBV19 and TRBJ1-4; 7 bases align to TRBD1. The CDR3 runs 14 residues. The germline V gene encodes CDR1 LNHDA and CDR2 SQIVND (reference sequence). Germline trimming cut 6 bases from V and 8 bases from J; bases unmatched to any gene: 9. The CDR3 protein is CASSNRGWSEKLFF. The CDR3 DNA reads TGTGCCAGTAGCAACAGGGGATGGAGCGAAAAACTGTTTTTT.

The V gene is TRBV19, the J gene TRBJ2-6; D might be TRBD1 (6 bases). Trimming pared 5 bases from V and 0 bases from J, leaving 11 bases between. Germline CDR1 is LNHDA and CDR2 is SQIVND (reference sequence). This CDR3 has 16 amino acids. CDR3 loop: CASSPGTFSGANVLTF. Written as DNA, the CDR3 is TGTGCCAGTAGTCCTGGGACATTCTCTGGGGCCAACGTCCTGACTTTC.

In this sample, this clone turned up once. The rearrangement uses TRBV3-1 (or the pseudogene TRBV3-2) and TRBJ2-4; either TRBD1 or TRBD2 may supply D (5 bases each). This CDR3 is built from 14 residues. V lost 4 bases and J 6 bases, leaving 13 bases between the germline ends. Germline CDR1 and CDR2: LGHDT and YNNKEL (reference sequence). The CDR3 coding sequence is TGTGCCAGCAGCCTTTCGGGGACCCTAAACATTCAGTACTTC. It yields the protein CASSLSGTLNIQYF.

The genes are TRBV25-1 and TRBJ2-7; 7 bases align to TRBD2. J was trimmed by 7 bases and V by 3 bases; bases with no gene match: 12. The germline CDR1 and CDR2 sequences are MGHDK and SYGVNS. This CDR3 region has 15 residues. The DNA of the CDR3 is TGTGCCAGCAGTGATATAGGCGGGAGTGGAGTAGAGCAGTACTTC. It is translated as CASSDIGGSGVEQYF.

The V and J genes are TRBV9 and TRBJ1-4; no clear D. Germline CDR1 is SGDLS and CDR2 is YYNGEE. The germline V and J ends were trimmed by 4 bases and 7 bases, with 20 bases remaining between them. The CDR3 covers 16 residues. The CDR3, as DNA: TGTGCCAGCAGCCCCGGCTTAGAGGTGTATCGTGAAAAACTGTTTTTT. The encoded protein is CASSPGLEVYREKLFF.

The genes are TRBV28 and TRBJ2-1, with 9 bases that match TRBD2. The CDR3 is made up of 14 amino acids. J was trimmed by 6 bases and V by 7 bases; bases with no gene match: 7. Per germline, CDR1 MDHEN and CDR2 SYDVKM. Written as DNA, the CDR3 is TGTGCCAGCATGGGGCTAGCGGGAACCAATGAGCAGTTCTTC. It yields the protein CASMGLAGTNEQFF. The entire variable domain, with the rest obtained from reference TRBV28 and TRBJ2-1, is as follows: DVKVTQSSRYLVKRTGEKVFLECVQDMDHENMFWYRQDPGLGLRLIYFSYDVKMKEKGDIPEGYSVSREKKERFSLILESASTNQTSMYLCASMGLAGTNEQFFGPGTRLTVL.

V gene TRBV5-1 combines with J gene TRBJ1-4; D gene unclear. This CDR3 has 15 amino acids. Germline CDR1 and CDR2: SGHRS and YFSETQ. V dropped 4 bases and J dropped 0 bases, with 10 bases sitting between them. The CDR3 DNA reads TGCGCCAGCAGCCCCCGGGTTGCAACTAATGAAAAACTGTTTTTT. Its protein is CASSPRVATNEKLFF.

This clone was observed once. The rearrangement links TRBV9 to TRBJ2-1; D uncertain. Germline-derived CDR1 and CDR2 are SGDLS and YYNGEE. V was cut by 3 bases and J by 5 bases, with 15 bases left in between. CDR3 length: 15 residues. The CDR3 region is CASSAGIGMDNEQFF. CDR3 DNA: TGTGCCAGCAGCGCTGGGATTGGGATGGACAATGAGCAGTTCTTC.

This chain links TRBV3-1 (or the pseudogene TRBV3-2) with TRBJ2-7; 7 bases map to TRBD1. The V gene's germline CDR1 is LGHDT and CDR2 YNNKEL (reference sequence). With 4 bases clipped from V and 0 bases from J, the junction kept 6 bases outside the gene matches. CDR3 length equals 15 residues. The CDR3 spells CASSPKQGSSYEQYF. The CDR3 DNA is TGTGCCAGCAGCCCCAAACAGGGGTCCTCCTACGAGCAGTACTTC.